This record looks at one T cell receptor beta chain sequence and its context. The target antigen is unknown. One junction end disagrees with the germline gene, perhaps due to a read error. This CDR3 has 11 residues. Germline assignment: CDR1 MNHNS and CDR2 SASEGT. The sample comes from a study of cytomegalovirus exposure and HLA in healthy donors. A multiplex PCR was run with 60 Vbeta primers and 13 Jbeta primers. Sequencing was performed with immunoSEQ multiplex PCR; in TCRdb, only in-frame clones are kept and a portion is missing. Of about 150,000 clones in the sample, 65% to 85% are singletons; the top ten hold about 4.1%. Findings and caveats of the study: In a later analysis, TCR beta V- and J-gene trimming was associated with a missense DCLRE1C variant. Presence/absence analyses assumed roughly uniform sequencing depth across donors.

Sequenced material: PBMCs. The TCR comes from a woman between 35 and 50 years old in good health and CMV-seropositive. The chain employs TRBV6-1 and TRBJ1-3; TRBD1 is a possible D gene (5 bases). This CDR3 reads CAGRVANTIYF. CDR3 DNA: TGTGCCGGCAGGGTGGCAAACACCATATATTTT.